A single T cell receptor beta chain is shown here with its context. Its antigen is not known. This sample is drawn from a study of T cells in localized non-small cell lung cancer. Study results and limitations: Multi-region tumor sequencing was not done, so intratumor heterogeneity could not be excluded. Detection in adjacent lung was observed for a median around 55 of the top 100 tumor clones.

Measured with immunoSEQ multiplex PCR; TCRdb has only the in-frame clones, and not every one. The sample gives tens of thousands of clones, about 83% of which show up once; about 20% is in the top ten. The CDR3 totals 19 residues. With 6 bases removed from V and 2 bases from J, the gap between germline ends came to 26 bases. In germline, CDR1 is SGHTA, CDR2 FQGNSA. This rearrangement joins TRBV7-2 to TRBJ1-3, with D perhaps matching TRBD1 (5 bases). This sequence was found in a female donor aged 60 or older with stage II squamous cell lung carcinoma. The material sequenced was peripheral blood, taken before any cancer treatment. The CDR3 here is CASSRIPQGGWGAGNTIYF. Here the CDR3 DNA reads TGTGCCAGCAGTCGAATCCCCCAGGGAGGCTGGGGTGCTGGAAACACCATATATTTT.